This passage covers 28 T cell receptor beta chains from one sample sequenced in a study of regulatory T cells in long-lasting Graves disease. Indicated time point: newly diagnosed GD, antithyroid drugs for less than 3 months. The TCR library was made from RNA that had been extracted from PBMCs in TRIzol. Arm-PCR of CDR3 regions and iRepertoire HTBI primers were the basis on which TCR beta libraries were built. Via MiXCR, TCRdb re-called the multiplex PCR reads, giving one row per CDR3 protein. The table records roughly 520,000 distinct CDR3 sequences, about 12% of them present only once. These data were also filed under a second study, of T cells in Graves' hyperthyroidism and ophthalmopathy.

This material consisted of peripheral blood mononuclear cells (PBMCs), taken at new diagnosis, from a patient treated with antithyroid drugs. These receptors were obtained from a woman aged 25 to 39 with Graves disease.

The genes are TRBV6-1 and TRBJ1-2; perhaps TRBD1 as D (6 bases). Germline V gene sequence: CDR1 MNHNS, CDR2 SASEGT. Between the trimmed V and J ends, which lost 4 bases and 8 bases, there was a span of 14 bases. The CDR3 covers 13 residues. CDR3 DNA sequence: TGTGCCAGCAGTGGACAGGAGGCGTTAGGCTACACCTTC. The encoded protein is CASSGQEALGYTF.

V and J are TRBV4-3 and TRBJ2-1, with 9 bases matching TRBD2. Germline V gene data show CDR1 as LGHNA and CDR2 as YSLEER. The CDR3 sequence is 16 residues long. The V segment lost 4 bases and the J segment 0 bases; nucleotides outside the gene matches: 4. The CDR3 loop is CASSLKAGGSYNEQFF. The CDR3 DNA is TGCGCCAGCAGCCTTAAAGCGGGAGGCTCCTACAATGAGCAGTTCTTC.

This clonotype was seen repeatedly, ten times or more. The V call is TRBV15, the J call TRBJ2-1; D call uncertain. V lost 4 bases and J 2 bases, leaving 9 bases between the germline ends. CDR1 is LNHNV and CDR2 is YYDKDF in the germline V gene (reference sequence). This CDR3 has 14 amino acids. The CDR3 DNA reads TGTGCCACCAGCAACACGGGCCCCTACAATGAGCAGTTCTTC. Translated: CATSNTGPYNEQFF.

This clonotype was recorded at least ten times. The chain couples TRBV13 to TRBJ2-3; weak D call: TRBD2 (6 bases). This CDR3 comprises 16 residues. V was shortened by 5 bases and J by 0 bases, with 15 bases between the two germline ends. Looked up from germline, CDR1 is PRHDT and CDR2 is FYEKMQ (reference sequence). CDR3 in amino acids: CASSVHSGASTDTQYF. CDR3 DNA sequence: TGTGCCAGCAGCGTACATAGCGGCGCTAGCACAGATACGCAGTATTTT.

The chain carries TRBV3-1 and TRBJ1-6; the match to TRBD1 covers 9 bases. The V gene end was trimmed by 10 bases and the J gene end by 10 bases; junction bases not matched to a gene: 11. The CDR3 covers 14 residues. The germline V gene encodes CDR1 LGHDT and CDR2 YNNKEL (reference sequence). CDR3 sequence (DNA): TGTGCCACCAGACAGGGGGGGGTTTACTCACCCCTCCACTTT. Its protein product is CATRQGGVYSPLHF. Full variable domain (rest looked up from reference TRBV3-1 and TRBJ1-6): DTAVSQTPKYLVTQMGNDKSIKCEQNLGHDTMYWYKQDSKKFLKIMFSYNNKELIINETVPNRFSPKSPDKAHLNLHINSLELGDSAVYFCATRQGGVYSPLHFGNGTRLTVT.

The chain combines TRBV20-1 with TRBJ1-2; TRBD1 aligns across 7 bases. CDR1 DFQATT and CDR2 SNEGSKA come from the germline V gene (reference sequence). The CDR3 consists of 14 residues. The V gene end was trimmed by 6 bases and the J gene end by 3 bases; junction bases not matched to a gene: 10. The CDR3 protein is CSAPNHRGDYGYTF. The CDR3 bases are TGCAGTGCACCTAATCACAGGGGCGACTATGGCTACACCTTC.

The genes are TRBV6-1 and TRBJ2-4; TRBD1 matches 11 bases. The CDR3 length is 13 residues. CDR1 and CDR2 (germline): MNHNS, SASEGT. V shed 10 bases, J shed 7 bases, and the junction held 6 bases outside the gene matches. CDR3 in DNA: TGTGCCACCGGGGGACAGGGGGGTAACATTCAGTACTTC. Residues: CATGGQGGNIQYF.

This clonotype was detected ten times or more. V is TRBV12-3 or TRBV12-4 and J is TRBJ2-1, with D perhaps TRBD2 (6 bases). The ends were cut back, 8 bases at V and 8 bases at J, with 7 bases in the middle. The CDR3 is made up of 10 amino acids. CDR3: CASGGYEQFF. The CDR3 nucleotides are TGTGCCAGCGGAGGGTATGAGCAGTTCTTC.

The chain couples TRBV5-1 to TRBJ2-3; D may be TRBD2 (6 bases). Germline CDR1 and CDR2: SGHRS and YFSETQ. This CDR3 has 18 amino acids. Trimming removed 0 bases from V and 4 bases from J, with 21 bases in between. CDR3 protein: CASSLEVVAGSYPDTQYF. CDR3 in DNA: TGCGCCAGCAGCTTGGAAGTCGTGGCGGGATCGTACCCAGATACGCAGTATTTT.

This sequence joins TRBV10-3 and TRBJ2-7; no reliable D call. The V gene's germline CDR1 is ENHRY and CDR2 SYGVKD. V was cut by 5 bases and J by 3 bases, with 11 bases left in between. The CDR3 loop spans 13 amino acids. The CDR3 sequence is CAISPGVFYEQYF. The CDR3, as DNA: TGTGCCATCAGTCCCGGAGTGTTCTACGAGCAGTACTTC.

This clonotype was seen only once. The chain links TRBV5-1 to TRBJ2-1; 7 bases agree with TRBD1. The CDR3 runs to 14 residues. Germline CDR1 is SGHRS and CDR2 is YFSETQ. V gave up 2 bases and J gave up 4 bases; unmatched junction bases: 3. Written as DNA, the CDR3 is TGCGCCAGCAGCTTCCAGGGGGAGTACAATGAGCAGTTCTTC. It codes for CASSFQGEYNEQFF.

This clonotype was counted many times. J is TRBJ2-3 and V is TRBV7-8; D remains unclear. Looked up from germline, CDR1 is SGHVS and CDR2 is FQNEAQ. The CDR3 loop spans 12 amino acids. V was shortened by 8 bases and J by 7 bases, with 13 bases between the two germline ends. The CDR3 region has the DNA TGTGCCAGCTCCTACCTGGTGTATACGCAGTATTTT. Protein sequence: CASSYLVYTQYF. Drawing the rest from reference TRBV7-8 and TRBJ2-3, the complete variable domain is GAGVSQSPRYKVAKRGQDVALRCDPISGHVSLFWYQQALGQGPEFLTYFQNEAQLDKSGLPSDRFFAERPEGSVSTLKIQRTQQEDSAVYLCASSYLVYTQYFGPGTRLTVL.

This clonotype occurred many times. The chain couples TRBV4-2 to TRBJ1-2; D not resolved. The CDR3 totals 13 residues. Germline V gene sequence: CDR1 LGHNA, CDR2 YNFKEQ. The V gene lost 4 bases and the J gene lost 1 base, with 7 bases spanning the gap. CDR3 amino acids: CASSLERNYGYTF. CDR3 nucleotide sequence: TGTGCCAGCAGCCTAGAACGTAACTATGGCTACACCTTC.

Many counts were recorded for this clonotype. This chain connects TRBV18 to TRBJ1-4; no reliable D call. V was pared by 8 bases and J by 2 bases, with 15 bases between. This CDR3 is 15 amino acids long. Germline assignment: CDR1 KGHSH and CDR2 LQKENI. The CDR3 loop is CASRGGWTTNEKLFF. CDR3 DNA sequence: TGTGCCAGCCGTGGCGGGTGGACGACTAATGAAAAACTGTTTTTT.

This clonotype has at least ten counts. The chain couples TRBV3-1 to TRBJ1-2, with no clear D. V was clipped by 2 bases and J by 4 bases, with 14 bases between them. Germline loops: CDR1 LGHDT, CDR2 YNNKEL (reference sequence). The CDR3 totals 15 residues. In nucleotides, the CDR3 is TGTGCCAGCAGCCAACTAGGCAGCGGTGGCTATGGCTACACCTTC. Its protein product is CASSQLGSGGYGYTF.

This sequence joins TRBV24-1 and TRBJ2-2, with 8 bases aligning to TRBD2. CDR1 is KGHDR and CDR2 is SFDVKD in the germline V gene. V lost 3 bases, J lost 5 bases, and 22 bases stayed unmatched. CDR3 length equals 21 residues. The CDR3 nucleotides are TGTGCCACCAGTGATCCAAAGGCGGTTAAACCGGGACTAGTCTCGACCGGGGAGCTGTTTTTT. This translates into CATSDPKAVKPGLVSTGELFF.

This clonotype has just one count. This rearrangement joins TRBV7-9 to TRBJ2-2; D is unclear. Trimming stripped 5 bases from V and 3 bases from J, with 10 bases between. CDR1 and CDR2 from the germline V gene are SEHNR and FQNEAQ (reference sequence). There are 14 residues in the CDR3. CDR3 sequence reads: CASSPNGYTGELFF. The CDR3, as DNA: TGTGCCAGCAGCCCAAACGGGTACACCGGGGAGCTGTTTTTT. Full variable domain (missing parts from reference TRBV7-9 and TRBJ2-2): DTGVSQNPRHKITKRGQNVTFRCDPISEHNRLYWYRQTLGQGPEFLTYFQNEAQLEKSRLLSDRFSAERPKGSFSTLEIQRTEQGDSAMYLCASSPNGYTGELFFGEGSRLTVL.

CDR3 in DNA: TGTGCCAGTAGCCCAGGGATAAGGGCCGGGGAGCTGTTTTTT. Translating it yields CASSPGIRAGELFF. This chain links TRBV19 with TRBJ2-2; tentatively, D is TRBD1 (5 bases). The CDR3 extends over 14 amino acids. V was trimmed by 6 bases and J by 6 bases, leaving 14 bases between them. Germline-derived CDR1 and CDR2 are LNHDA and SQIVND (reference sequence). Looking up the rest from reference TRBV19 and TRBJ2-2 gives the full variable domain: DGGITQSPKYLFRKEGQNVTLSCEQNLNHDAMYWYRQDPGQGLRLIYYSQIVNDFQKGDIAEGYSVSREKKESFPLTVTSAQKNPTAFYLCASSPGIRAGELFFGEGSRLTVL.

This sequence joins TRBV7-9 and TRBJ2-7; D possibly corresponds to TRBD1 (6 bases). The V and J ends lost 4 bases and 3 bases respectively, with 19 bases between them. The CDR3 contains 16 residues. Germline-derived CDR1 and CDR2 are SEHNR and FQNEAQ (reference sequence). The CDR3 DNA reads TGTGCCAGCAGCTCCGTCCCCGGGACACGAGGCTACGAGCAGTACTTC. This encodes CASSSVPGTRGYEQYF.

This clonotype has at least ten counts. This chain joins TRBV30 and TRBJ2-3, with D tentatively TRBD1 (6 bases). Germline V gives CDR1 GTSNPN, CDR2 SVGIG (reference sequence). V shed 2 bases and J shed 6 bases, with 9 bases lying between them. The CDR3 spans 12 residues. The CDR3 bases are TGTGCCTGGAGTCTCCAGGGGGATACGCAGTATTTT. It specifies CAWSLQGDTQYF.

This clonotype was picked up many times. V is TRBV19 and J is TRBJ2-3; 7 bases are shared with TRBD2. The CDR3 totals 17 residues. Per the germline V gene, CDR1 is LNHDA and CDR2 is SQIVND (reference sequence). Trimming at V came to 1 base and at J to 0 bases, leaving 7 bases not matched to a gene. CDR3: CASSIVSGPTSTDTQYF. DNA of the CDR3: TGTGCCAGTAGTATAGTTAGCGGGCCTACTAGCACAGATACGCAGTATTTT.

This clonotype has ten or more counts. CDR3 in DNA: TGTGCCAGCAGTTACGCAGCGGGGGGGGACCAGGAGCTGTTTTTT. Translating it yields CASSYAAGGDQELFF. V and J are TRBV6-5 and TRBJ2-2, with TRBD2 matching 10 bases. Unmatched junction bases numbered 7, after V lost 2 bases and J lost 10 bases. CDR1 is MNHEY, CDR2 SVGAGI, per germline. This CDR3 is built from 15 residues.

The sample holds many counts of this clonotype. V and J are TRBV28 and TRBJ2-1; 7 bases match TRBD2. After removal of 4 bases from V and 0 bases from J, the junction contained 9 bases not matched to a gene. This CDR3 region has 17 residues. Germline V CDR1 and CDR2: MDHEN, SYDVKM. The CDR3 protein is CASSSPTSRSSYNEQFF. In DNA, the CDR3 is TGTGCCAGCAGTTCCCCGACTAGCCGGAGCTCCTACAATGAGCAGTTCTTC.

This clonotype has ten or more counts. The V call is TRBV3-1, the J call TRBJ1-3; D gene uncertain. With 4 bases removed from V and 7 bases from J, the gap between germline ends came to 14 bases. This CDR3 contains 14 residues. CDR1 and CDR2 from the germline V gene are LGHDT and YNNKEL (reference sequence). The CDR3 DNA reads as TGTGCCAGCAGCCGGACCCCCGGAAAGAACACCATATATTTT. Residues: CASSRTPGKNTIYF. Looking up the rest from reference TRBV3-1 and TRBJ1-3 gives the full variable domain: DTAVSQTPKYLVTQMGNDKSIKCEQNLGHDTMYWYKQDSKKFLKIMFSYNNKELIINETVPNRFSPKSPDKAHLNLHINSLELGDSAVYFCASSRTPGKNTIYFGEGSWLTVV.

This clonotype showed up many times. The rearrangement joins TRBV2 to TRBJ1-2; D unclear. CDR3 size: 11 residues. The V and J ends lost 6 bases and 4 bases respectively, with 6 bases between them. Germline CDR1 is SNHLY and CDR2 is FYNNEI. The CDR3 reads CASRVVYGYTF. As DNA, the CDR3 is TGTGCCAGCAGGGTCGTCTATGGCTACACCTTC.

This clonotype was counted many times. The chain uses TRBV2 and TRBJ2-5, with D possibly being TRBD1 (6 bases). The CDR3 is 14 residues long. CDR1 is SNHLY, CDR2 FYNNEI, per germline. V was shortened by 2 bases and J by 4 bases, with 11 bases between the two germline ends. The CDR3 loop reads CASSERGLGETQYF. The DNA of the CDR3 is TGTGCCAGCAGTGAAAGGGGGTTAGGAGAGACCCAGTACTTC.

The gene calls are TRBV7-2 and TRBJ2-7; the D is unclear. The CDR3 loop spans 13 amino acids. V was trimmed by 5 bases and J by 6 bases, leaving 14 bases between them. Germline CDR1 reads SGHTA; CDR2 reads FQGNSA. For the CDR3, the DNA is TGTGCCAGCAGCCCCTACGAGTGGACCGAGCAGTACTTC. It translates to CASSPYEWTEQYF.

The sample holds a few counts of this clonotype. The chain employs TRBV29-1 and TRBJ1-2; TRBD1 matches at 10 bases. The CDR3 spans 16 residues. Germline-derived CDR1 and CDR2 are SQVTM and ANQGSEA. The ends lost 3 bases at V and 0 bases at J; junction bases unmatched: 7. DNA of the CDR3: TGCAGCGTTGAGACTGGACAGGGGGGAGCTAACTATGGCTACACCTTC. Encoded protein: CSVETGQGGANYGYTF.